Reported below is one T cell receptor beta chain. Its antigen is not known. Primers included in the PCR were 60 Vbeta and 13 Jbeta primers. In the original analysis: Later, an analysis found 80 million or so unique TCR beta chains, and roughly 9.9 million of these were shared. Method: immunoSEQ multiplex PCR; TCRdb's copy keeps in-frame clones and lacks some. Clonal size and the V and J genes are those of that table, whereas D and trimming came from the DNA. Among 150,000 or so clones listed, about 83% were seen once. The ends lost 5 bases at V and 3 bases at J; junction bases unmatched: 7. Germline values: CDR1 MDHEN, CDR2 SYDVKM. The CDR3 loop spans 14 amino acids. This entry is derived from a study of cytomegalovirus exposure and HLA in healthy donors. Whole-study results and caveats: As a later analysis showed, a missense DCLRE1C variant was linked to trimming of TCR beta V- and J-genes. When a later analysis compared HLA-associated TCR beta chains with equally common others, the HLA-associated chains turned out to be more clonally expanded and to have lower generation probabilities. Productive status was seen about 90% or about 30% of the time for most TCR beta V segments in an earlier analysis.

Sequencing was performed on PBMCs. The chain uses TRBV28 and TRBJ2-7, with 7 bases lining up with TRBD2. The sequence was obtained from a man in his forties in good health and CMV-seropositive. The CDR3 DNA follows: TGTGCCAGCAGTGGACTAGGGAGCTACTACGAGCAGTACTTC. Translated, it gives CASSGLGSYYEQYF. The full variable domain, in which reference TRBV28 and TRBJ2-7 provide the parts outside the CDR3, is DVKVTQSSRYLVKRTGEKVFLECVQDMDHENMFWYRQDPGLGLRLIYFSYDVKMKEKGDIPEGYSVSREKKERFSLILESASTNQTSMYLCASSGLGSYYEQYFGPGTRLTVT.